Listed below are T cell receptor beta chains from one sample, sequenced in a study of long-term antiretroviral therapy in people with HIV. The protocol was immunoSEQ multiplex PCR, while the TCRdb copy is restricted to in-frame clones and leaves out a portion. The table lists some 28,000 clones, about three quarters of them singletons. The sequencing here drew on unsorted PBMCs, taken 1.5 years before starting antiretroviral therapy. Source of these receptors: a man younger than 35 with HIV. Both conserved end residues are part of each CDR3. The D gene is left open where the match is weak. Size tells how often a clone was seen (once, few, many) or the class of an expanded clone, and some rows leave it out.

TGTGCCAGCAGCCCAAGACAGGGTCCACACACTGAAGCTTTCTTT	CASSPRQGPHTEAFF	-	TRBD1	TRBV9	TRBJ1-1
TGCACCAGCAGCCACCCTGACAGGGCCTATCAGCCCCAGCATTTT	CTSSHPDRAYQPQHF	-	-	TRBV1	TRBJ1-5
TGCGCCAGCAGCTCCGGGACAGGGGGCGCGTGGGGGAAAACCGGGGAGCTGTTTTTT	CASSSGTGGAWGKTGELFF	-	TRBD1	TRBV5-1	TRBJ2-2
TGTGCCAGCAGTTTATCTCTCGAGCAGTACTTC	CASSLSLEQYF	-	-	TRBV28	TRBJ2-7
TGTGCCAGCAGTTTATTTCGGAGGGTTTATTACAATGAGCAGTTCTTC	CASSLFRRVYYNEQFF	-	-	TRBV28	TRBJ2-1
-	CASSSSGVGTQYF	-	-	TRBV6-5	TRBJ2-3
TGTGCCTGGAGTTTCCGAGAGCAGTTCTTC	CAWSFREQFF	-	-	TRBV30	TRBJ2-1
TGTGCCAGCAGTCACGTTCGACAGGGGCCCAGGCAAGAGACCCAGTACTTC	CASSHVRQGPRQETQYF	-	TRBD1	TRBV28	TRBJ2-5
TGTGCCTGGACCCAGGAACCAGCCTACGAGCAGTACTTC	CAWTQEPAYEQYF	once	-	TRBV30	TRBJ2-7
TGTGCCAGCAGTTTATACAGGTCTAGCACAGATACGCAGTATTTT	CASSLYRSSTDTQYF	-	-	TRBV27	TRBJ2-3
TGTGCCAGCAGCACGGGACTAGCGGGAGGCCTCGGAGATACGCAGTATTTT	CASSTGLAGGLGDTQYF	-	TRBD2	TRBV13	TRBJ2-3
TGTGCCAGCATCAAGGGGAGGGAAGAGACCCAGTACTTC	CASIKGREETQYF	-	TRBD2	TRBV6-1	TRBJ2-5
TGTGCCAGTAGTGCCGCCGGGCTGAACACTGAAGCTTTCTTT	CASSAAGLNTEAFF	-	-	TRBV19	TRBJ1-1
TGTGCCAGAAGCCAGAAACGGGACAGTACCGGGGAGCTGTTTTTT	CARSQKRDSTGELFF	few	TRBD1	TRBV5-3	TRBJ2-2
TGTGCCAGCAGTTTGACCGGGACAGCTTATCAGCCCCAGCATTTT	CASSLTGTAYQPQHF	-	TRBD1	TRBV27	TRBJ1-5
TGTGCCAGCAGCCCCACGGATGGCAGACTTAACTATGGCTACACCTTC	CASSPTDGRLNYGYTF	once	-	TRBV7-8	TRBJ1-2
TGTGCCAGCAGTGGACTCAGTGACACCTTC	CASSGLSDTF	-	-	TRBV2	TRBJ1-2
TGTGCCATCAGTGGTCTCGCGGGAGACTTTTACGAGCAGTACTTC	CAISGLAGDFYEQYF	-	TRBD2	TRBV10-3	TRBJ2-7
TGTGCCAGCAGTTACCACAGGGCAACTAATGAAAAACTGTTTTTT	CASSYHRATNEKLFF	-	-	TRBV6-5	TRBJ1-4
TGTGCCAGCAGTGACTACATCGGGGCGTCCTACGAGCAGTACTTC	CASSDYIGASYEQYF	-	-	TRBV2	TRBJ2-7
TGTGCCAGCAGCCCTCAGACAGGGTCGCCCGAGCAGTACTTC	CASSPQTGSPEQYF	-	TRBD1	TRBV7-2	TRBJ2-7
TGTGCCAGCTCACCGAAGCTCGCTAACTATGGCTACACCTTC	CASSPKLANYGYTF	-	-	TRBV18	TRBJ1-2